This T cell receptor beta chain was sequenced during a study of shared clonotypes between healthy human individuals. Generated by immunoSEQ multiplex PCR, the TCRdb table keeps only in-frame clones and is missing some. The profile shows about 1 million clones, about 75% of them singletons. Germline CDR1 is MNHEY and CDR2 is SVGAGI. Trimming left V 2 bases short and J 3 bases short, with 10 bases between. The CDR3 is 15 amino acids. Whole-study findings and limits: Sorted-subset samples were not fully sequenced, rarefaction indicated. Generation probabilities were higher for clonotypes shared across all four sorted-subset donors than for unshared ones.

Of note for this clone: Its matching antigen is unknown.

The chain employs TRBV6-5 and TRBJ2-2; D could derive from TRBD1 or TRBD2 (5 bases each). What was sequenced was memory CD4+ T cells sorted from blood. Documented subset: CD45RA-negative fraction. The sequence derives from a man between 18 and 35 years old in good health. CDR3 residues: CASSYGTDYTGELFF. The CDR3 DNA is TGTGCCAGCAGTTACGGGACGGATTACACCGGGGAGCTGTTTTTT.